This T cell receptor beta chain is drawn from a study of shared T cell receptors in the human thymus. Only in-frame clones appear in the TCRdb table, and some are missing; sequencing was by immunoSEQ multiplex PCR. The profile covers about 540,000 clones, with about 84% appearing a single time and around 0.013% taken by the ten largest. CDR1 is MDHEN and CDR2 is SYDVKM in the germline V gene. The CDR3 is 9 amino acids. With 7 bases removed from V and 6 bases from J, the gap between germline ends came to 4 bases. The same data also contributed to another study, on human thymus T cells. That paper notes: Thymic and blood repertoires seemed to favor certain V and J genes.

This clonotype originated in a boy in the first two years of life with a congenital heart defect. Sample: thymocytes. This chain links TRBV28 with TRBJ2-7; unclear D gene. The CDR3 region is CASTSEQYF. CDR3 DNA sequence: TGTGCCAGCACCAGCGAGCAGTACTTC.